This T cell receptor (beta chain) originates from a study of T-cell memory formation after mild COVID-19. Study summary: Among the donors, TCR clusters were largely specific to each donor. Study-wide findings and caveats: Clones that shrank (day 15 to 85) were balanced CD4/CD8, whereas later expanders leaned CD4+. Contracting clones localized mainly to CM and EM when CD4+ and mainly to EMRA when CD8+.

The CDR3 is made up of 13 amino acids. Germline CDR1 is SEHNR and CDR2 is FQNEAQ (reference sequence). V lost 1 base, J lost 8 bases, and 3 bases stayed unmatched. TCRdb redid the calling of the 5' RACE reads with MiXCR, one entry per CDR3 protein. The sample lists about 430,000 distinct CDR3 sequences; roughly 18% were seen once. Turning to this clonotype: Its antigen is as yet unknown.

Sequencing was performed on PBMCs or a T cell subset sorted from them (not recorded which). The clonotype was recovered from a young man who had mild COVID-19 (a few samples of this study predate the infection). Cell type and time point are not known. This rearrangement joins TRBV7-9 to TRBJ1-2; TRBD1 aligns across 8 bases. CDR3 sequence (DNA): TGTGCCAGCAGCTTAGGACAGGGGCAAGGCTACACCTTC. Protein: CASSLGQGQGYTF.